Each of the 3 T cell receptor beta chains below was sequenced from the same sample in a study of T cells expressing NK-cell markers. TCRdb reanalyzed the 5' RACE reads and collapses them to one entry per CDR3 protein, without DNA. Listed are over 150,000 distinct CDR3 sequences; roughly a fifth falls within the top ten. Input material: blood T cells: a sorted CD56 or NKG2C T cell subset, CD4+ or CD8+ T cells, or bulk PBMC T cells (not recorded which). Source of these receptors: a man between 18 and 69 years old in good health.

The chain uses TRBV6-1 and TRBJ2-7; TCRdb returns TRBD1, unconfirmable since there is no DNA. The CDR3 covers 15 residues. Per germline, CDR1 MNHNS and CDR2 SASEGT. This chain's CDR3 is CAIINTGQGSYEQYF.

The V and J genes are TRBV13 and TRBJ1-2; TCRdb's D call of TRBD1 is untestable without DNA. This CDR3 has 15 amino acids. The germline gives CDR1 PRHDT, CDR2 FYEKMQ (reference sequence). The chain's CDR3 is CASSLAAGTGDGYTF.

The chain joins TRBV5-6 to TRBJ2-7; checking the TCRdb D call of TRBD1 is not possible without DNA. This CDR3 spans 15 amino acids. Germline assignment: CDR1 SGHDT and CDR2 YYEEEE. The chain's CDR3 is CASTINRGIVDEQYF.